The source of this TCR beta chain is a study of identical twins. Using its own MiXCR run on the 5' RACE reads, TCRdb lists one record per CDR3 protein. This table holds about 200,000 distinct CDR3 sequences, 9.4% found once. A word on this clonotype: Antigen specificity is unknown.

The CDR3 sequence is 12 residues long. Trimming removed 6 bases from V and 5 bases from J; junction bases left unmatched: 4. Germline V gives CDR1 DFQATT, CDR2 SNEGSKA (reference sequence). Overall study findings and caveats: Conclusions relied on cross-sectional statistical analysis, not following the same donors. Zero-insertion analyses might be partly confounded by invariant T cells like MAIT and iNKT. Reduced insertions were recorded for abundant cord blood beta clonotypes, with no such pattern in memory repertoires.

The V gene is TRBV20-1, the J gene TRBJ2-5, with 9 positions matching TRBD2. The sample consisted of memory (CD45RO+) T cells sorted from blood. The receptor was isolated from a woman aged 18-29 years in good health. The CDR3 here is CSAWREGETQYF. CDR3 coding DNA: TGCAGTGCCTGGCGGGAGGGCGAGACCCAGTACTTC.